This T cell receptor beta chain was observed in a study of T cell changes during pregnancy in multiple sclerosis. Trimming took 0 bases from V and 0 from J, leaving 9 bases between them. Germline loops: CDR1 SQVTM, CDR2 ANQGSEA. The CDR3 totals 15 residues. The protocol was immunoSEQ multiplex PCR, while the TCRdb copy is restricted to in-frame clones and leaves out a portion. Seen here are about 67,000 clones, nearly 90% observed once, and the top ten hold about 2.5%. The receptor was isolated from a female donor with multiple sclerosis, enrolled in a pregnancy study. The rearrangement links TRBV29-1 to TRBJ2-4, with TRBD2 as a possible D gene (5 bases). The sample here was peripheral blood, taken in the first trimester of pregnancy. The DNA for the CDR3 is TGCAGCGTTGAAGATGGAGGACTAGCCAAAAACATTCAGTACTTC. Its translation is CSVEDGGLAKNIQYF.